This TCR beta chain was observed in a study of human T cells and chemical hapten exposure. Per the germline V gene, CDR1 is SGHTA and CDR2 is FQGNSA. This CDR3 comprises 15 residues. V lost 3 bases and J 1 base, leaving 13 bases between the germline ends. Study-level findings and limits: Sensitizing to DPC left TCRs with a frequency above 1 in 1000 unaltered.

Sample time point: patch test 1, 2 weeks after DPC sensitization. The treatment denotes: therapeutic diphenylcyclopropenone sensitization with weekly scalp DPC. This clonotype has a handful of counts. Its target is unknown. Individual cDNA molecules received unique molecular identifiers in the library. A single record per CDR3 protein comes from TCRdb applying MiXCR to the RACE reads. The sample shows fewer than 400,000 distinct CDR3 sequences, around 7% of them seen only once. This receptor was obtained from a woman aged 18-29 years with alopecia areata. Some clones in this sample may be carry-over from other donors' samples. This chain connects TRBV7-2 to TRBJ2-7; D is unclear. The sequences come from whole blood, collected in connection with sensitization to the hapten diphenylcyclopropenone (DPC). This chain's CDR3 is CASSFPGRFSYEQYF. The CDR3 region has the DNA TGTGCCAGCAGCTTTCCTGGGCGGTTTTCCTACGAGCAGTACTTC.